This T cell receptor (beta chain) was retrieved from a study of blood T cells in healthy people across ages. Whole-study findings and limits: The donors' CMV status was not determined, possibly confounding changes in expanded clonotypes. Across the age range, TCR beta diversity per million T cells fell in a roughly linear way.

The germline V and J ends were trimmed by 6 bases and 8 bases, with 5 bases remaining between them. The CDR3 is 11 amino acids. Through a sample-barcoded 5' primer and a J-beta primer mix, a second PCR was run for 7 to 11 cycles. TCRdb re-derived calls from the 5' RACE reads in MiXCR, one entry per CDR3 protein. The table lists approximately 800,000 distinct CDR3 sequences, approximately 53% of them singletons, with about a quarter in the top ten. Comments on this clonotype: The antigen is unknown.

Sample: blood. This chain connects TRBV12-3 or TRBV12-4 to TRBJ1-6; D is unresolved. This receptor was obtained from a man in his forties or fifties in good health. For the CDR3, the DNA is TGTGCCAGCAGCAGCTATTCACCCCTCCACTTT. Its translation is CASSSYSPLHF.